The rows below give T cell receptor beta chains drawn from one sample of a study of Ad26.COV2.S vaccination and SARS-CoV-2 variants. Using immunoSEQ multiplex PCR, the repertoire was profiled, and TCRdb retains in-frame clones only, with some absent. The sample includes about 440,000 clones, 90% of them seen just once. The material was peripheral blood, obtained in a trial of Ad26.COV2.S vaccine versus placebo. Every receptor here comes from a person aged 18-65 years who received the Ad26.COV2.S COVID-19 vaccine or a placebo. Each CDR3 is given with its conserved first and last residue. A D gene is named only where the DNA matches it firmly.

TRBV7-6	-	CASSRTSDTQYF
TRBV29-1	-	CSAAQGPLYEQYF
TRBV28	TRBD1	CASSSYRGLDEAFF
TRBV4-3	TRBD1	CASSQEGTGGYEQYF
TRBV5-4	TRBD1	CASTQGGLNTEAFF
TRBV7-2	TRBD2	CASSLVAGGPQETQYF
TRBV7-9	-	CASSLGSNEQFF
TRBV6-6	TRBD1	CASSPTGIGYTF
TRBV6-6	TRBD1	CASQFLGQGYNYGYTF
TRBV7-3	-	CASSSNPRTVNTEAFF
TRBV19	TRBD2	CASSNPTSGRDTGELFF
TRBV18	-	CASSQRNYGYTF
TRBV25-1	-	CASSGHTQGPNEQFF
TRBV18	-	CASSSLQETQYF
TRBV2	TRBD1	CASSVGQGGQPQHF
TRBV27	-	CASSLGRLTSTDTQYF
TRBV9	-	CASSVGDGSTEAFF
TRBV14	-	CASSQGLGDPNTEAFF
TRBV28	TRBD1	CASTGGHREKLFF
TRBV4-3	-	CASSRAAGSNEQFF
TRBV27	-	CASKARARLDTQYF
TRBV21-1	-	CASSKANERCSYEQYF
TRBV4-1	-	CASSQEGGNQPQHF
TRBV24-1	TRBD2	CAVLAGEAIEQYF
TRBV7-9	-	CASSLQSGRAYEQYF
TRBV5-6	-	CASSLFGYTGELFF
TRBV3-1/TRBV3-2	-	CASSHVDSNSPLHF
TRBV11-2	TRBD2	CASSLGGGAYNEQFF
TRBV6-5	-	CASTRAGYQETQYF
TRBV19	-	CASSKNRAQPQHF
TRBV7-3	TRBD1	CASSSRTGGEQYF
TRBV27	-	CASSLLDNTDTQYF